Presented here are 24 T cell receptor beta chains from one specimen sequenced in a study of T cells in localized non-small cell lung cancer. The repertoire was sequenced with immunoSEQ multiplex PCR; TCRdb's copy has only in-frame clones and lacks some. The sample records about 130,000 clones, roughly nine tenths being singletons. The sample was peripheral blood, taken before any cancer treatment. These receptors all come from a female donor older than 55 with stage I lung adenocarcinoma.

The chain employs TRBV28 and TRBJ2-1; D gene uncertain. Germline loops: CDR1 MDHEN, CDR2 SYDVKM. V lost 7 bases and J lost 2, with 12 bases in between. The CDR3 length is 14 residues. The CDR3 nucleotides read TGTGCCAGCAAAGGCCCCCCAGCCTACAATGAGCAGTTCTTC. Translation gives CASKGPPAYNEQFF.

The rearrangement joins TRBV7-9 to TRBJ1-2; tentative D call: TRBD1 (6 bases). CDR3 size: 14 residues. Germline loops: CDR1 SEHNR, CDR2 FQNEAQ (reference sequence). V lost 5 bases and J lost 5, with 15 bases in between. CDR3 protein: CASSPGGQSYGYTF. In nucleotides, the CDR3 is TGTGCCAGCAGCCCAGGAGGACAGAGTTATGGCTACACCTTC.

V and J are TRBV27 and TRBJ2-7; D call uncertain. The germline CDR1 and CDR2 sequences are MNHEY and SMNVEV (reference sequence). V shed 9 bases and J shed 5 bases, with 17 bases lying between them. The CDR3 length is 13 residues. CDR3 DNA sequence: TGTGCCAGAAAACATACCGGCAGTAACGAGCAGTACTTC. The encoded protein is CARKHTGSNEQYF.

The chain combines TRBV19 with TRBJ1-3; D not certain. This CDR3 region has 13 residues. Trimming stripped 8 bases from V and 2 bases from J, with 10 bases between. Germline values: CDR1 LNHDA, CDR2 SQIVND (reference sequence). The CDR3 DNA reads TGTGCCAGTGGATGGGAAACTGGAAACACCATATATTTT. Its translation: CASGWETGNTIYF.

This rearrangement joins TRBV21-1 to TRBJ2-1; TRBD1 is taken as the D call from the table, unchecked against the DNA. TRBV21-1 is marked as a pseudogene. This CDR3 has 20 residues. The CDR3 DNA is TGTGCCAGCAGCAAAGGGGAGGACAGGGACGTCAAATGCTCCTACAATGAGCAGTTCTTC. This codes for CASSKGEDRDVKCSYNEQFF.

The chain couples TRBV5-1 to TRBJ2-1; 11 bases fit TRBD2. After removal of 1 base from V and 7 bases from J, the junction contained 10 bases not matched to a gene. Germline V gene data show CDR1 as SGHRS and CDR2 as YFSETQ. This CDR3 has 17 residues. The CDR3 DNA reads TGCGCCAGCAGCTTGTATTCAATGGGACTAGCGGTGAATGAGCAGTTCTTC. Translating gives CASSLYSMGLAVNEQFF.

This chain uses TRBV28 with TRBJ2-7, with 8 bases fitting TRBD1. Germline CDR1 and CDR2: MDHEN and SYDVKM. The CDR3 sequence is 15 residues long. V shed 8 bases and J 0 bases; nucleotides not matched to a gene: 9. In nucleotides, the CDR3 is TGTGCCAGCGATCCAGGGGGCCTAAGCTCCTACGAGCAGTACTTC. Amino acid sequence: CASDPGGLSSYEQYF.

CDR3 nucleotide sequence: TGTGCCAGCAGACTTAGCGGGAGTCGAGACGAGCAGTACTTC. Translating it yields CASRLSGSRDEQYF. The chain carries TRBV14 and TRBJ2-7, with TRBD2 matching over 9 bases. J lost 5 bases, V lost 6 bases, and 8 bases had no gene match. CDR3 length: 14 residues. Germline CDR1 SGHDN, CDR2 FVKESK.

The chain carries TRBV10-3 and TRBJ2-7, with D possibly called TRBD1 or TRBD2 (5 bases each). V was pared by 10 bases and J by 3 bases, with 10 bases between. This CDR3 has 11 amino acids. Per germline, CDR1 ENHRY and CDR2 SYGVKD. The CDR3 sequence: CASSGGYEQYF. CDR3 coding DNA: TGTGCCAGTTCTGGGGGCTACGAGCAGTACTTC.

J is TRBJ1-2 and V is TRBV6-5; 7 bases are shared with TRBD1. The ends lost 2 bases at V and 3 bases at J; junction bases unmatched: 6. CDR1 and CDR2 from the germline V gene are MNHEY and SVGAGI. This CDR3 contains 15 residues. The CDR3 DNA is TGTGCCAGCAGTTACCGAAAAGACAGGGACTATGGCTACACCTTC. It is translated as CASSYRKDRDYGYTF.

V is TRBV27 and J is TRBJ2-4; 7 bases are a match to TRBD1. With 5 bases clipped from V and 6 bases from J, the junction kept 7 bases outside the gene matches. The V gene's germline CDR1 is MNHEY and CDR2 SMNVEV (reference sequence). The CDR3 runs 14 residues. The CDR3 DNA reads TGTGCCAGCAGTCAAGGGGGCTTGGGAAACATTCAGTACTTC. Translating gives CASSQGGLGNIQYF.

The rearrangement joins TRBV28 to TRBJ2-7; 8 bases are shared with TRBD2. The CDR3 contains 13 residues. Germline values: CDR1 MDHEN, CDR2 SYDVKM. The V segment lost 9 bases and the J segment 3 bases; nucleotides outside the gene matches: 7. CDR3 bases: TGTGCCAGTTGGGGCGGGAGGAGCTACGAGCAGTACTTC. It encodes CASWGGRSYEQYF.

The chain is built from TRBV5-1 and TRBJ1-2, with 7 bases identical to TRBD1. The J segment lost 0 bases and the V segment lost 0 bases, leaving 2 bases of the junction unmatched. The CDR3 runs 15 residues. The V gene's germline CDR1 is SGHRS and CDR2 YFSETQ. The CDR3 sequence: CASSLVGQTNYGYTF. In DNA form, the CDR3 reads TGCGCCAGCAGCTTGGTGGGACAGACTAACTATGGCTACACCTTC.

This chain joins TRBV28 and TRBJ2-2; D perhaps matches TRBD2 (6 bases). V lost 6 bases, J lost 0 bases, and 14 bases lay in between. Germline values: CDR1 MDHEN, CDR2 SYDVKM. The CDR3 covers 16 residues. CDR3 nucleotide sequence: TGTGCCAGCAGCCCCCCGACTAGGTCGAACACCGGGGAGCTGTTTTTT. As protein: CASSPPTRSNTGELFF.

V usage is TRBV6-4 and J usage is TRBJ2-7; D is possibly TRBD2 (5 bases). The CDR3 has 16 residues. Trimming removed 6 bases at V and 4 bases at J, with 22 bases between. Germline-derived CDR1 and CDR2 are MRHNA and SNTAGT. The CDR3 DNA sequence: TGTGCCAGCAGCTCAGGTATAAACTCCTCGGGGTACGAGCAGTACTTC. The encoded protein is CASSSGINSSGYEQYF.

The chain couples TRBV6-5 to TRBJ2-3; possibly TRBD2 for D (5 bases). Germline lookup yields CDR1 MNHEY and CDR2 SVGAGI. Trimming removed 4 bases at V and 2 bases at J, with 10 bases between. The length of the CDR3 is 14 residues. The CDR3 spells CASSWRTATDTQYF. The CDR3 nucleotides are TGTGCCAGCAGTTGGCGGACTGCCACAGATACGCAGTATTTT.

The gene calls are TRBV15 and TRBJ1-4, with unresolved D. Between the trimmed V and J ends, which lost 0 bases and 4 bases, there was a span of 9 bases. In germline, CDR1 is LNHNV, CDR2 YYDKDF (reference sequence). The CDR3 is made up of 15 amino acids. CDR3 in amino acids: CATSRDAGLNEKLFF. The CDR3 DNA sequence: TGTGCCACCAGCAGAGATGCGGGTCTTAATGAAAAACTGTTTTTT.

This clone showed up just once. J is TRBJ1-2 and V is TRBV4-2; D gene ambiguous. Trimming shortened V by 1 base and J by 4 bases, and 10 bases separated the two germline ends. Germline V gives CDR1 LGHNA, CDR2 YNFKEQ. The CDR3 spans 14 residues. The CDR3 sequence: CASSQAGETYGYTF. The CDR3, as DNA: TGTGCCAGCAGCCAAGCCGGGGAAACCTATGGCTACACCTTC.

In this sample, this clone turned up a few times. The rearrangement joins TRBV20-1 to TRBJ1-1; possible D gene TRBD1, 5 bases. The CDR3 extends over 11 amino acids. CDR1 DFQATT and CDR2 SNEGSKA come from the germline V gene (reference sequence). Here the CDR3 reads CSPRDGARTFF. The CDR3 DNA is TGCAGCCCCCGGGACGGCGCCAGAACTTTCTTT.

J is TRBJ1-1 and V is TRBV5-1; no firm D call. Per the germline V gene, CDR1 is SGHRS and CDR2 is YFSETQ. V shed 0 bases and J shed 2 bases, with 14 bases lying between them. This CDR3 is built from 16 residues. The CDR3 DNA reads TGCGCCAGCAGCTTGGTGGTGGCCGGGCCAAACACTGAAGCTTTCTTT. This sequence encodes CASSLVVAGPNTEAFF.

The chain carries TRBV28 and TRBJ2-2; 11 nucleotides agree with TRBD1. The trim removed 8 bases at V and 7 bases at J, leaving 6 bases unmatched. CDR3 length: 14 residues. Germline CDR1 reads MDHEN; CDR2 reads SYDVKM. The CDR3 loop is CASRTGGKVGELFF. The CDR3 DNA follows: TGTGCCAGCCGGACAGGGGGCAAGGTCGGGGAGCTGTTTTTT.

V and J are TRBV10-3 and TRBJ2-5; the D call may be TRBD1 or TRBD2 (5 bases each). The germline CDR1 and CDR2 sequences are ENHRY and SYGVKD. V was shortened by 6 bases and J by 3 bases, with 17 bases between the two germline ends. The CDR3 runs 15 residues. The CDR3 here is CAIRGELDTEETQYF. For the CDR3, the DNA is TGTGCCATCAGGGGGGAACTGGACACAGAAGAGACCCAGTACTTC.

This clone is labeled as medium-sized. The CDR3, as DNA: TGTGCCTGGAGCTTCACGGGGTACCCCTACGAGCAGTACTTC. Its translation: CAWSFTGYPYEQYF. The chain carries TRBV30 and TRBJ2-7; tentatively, D is TRBD2 (5 bases). The CDR3 covers 14 residues. Germline loops: CDR1 GTSNPN, CDR2 SVGIG (reference sequence). V lost 3 bases and J lost 2, with 14 bases in between. The full variable domain, its missing parts supplied by reference TRBV30 and TRBJ2-7, is SQTIHQWPATLVQPVGSPLSLECTVEGTSNPNLYWYRQAAGRGLQLLFYSVGIGQISSEVPQNLSASRPQDRQFILSSKKLLLSDSGFYLCAWSFTGYPYEQYFGPGTRLTVT.

V and J are TRBV4-1 and TRBJ2-2; TRBD2 aligns across 7 bases. Trimming cost V 2 bases and J 5 bases; bases outside gene matches: 5. The CDR3 has 15 residues. Germline lookup yields CDR1 MGHRA and CDR2 YSYEKL. This chain's CDR3 is CASSQTGRGTGELFF. The CDR3 DNA sequence: TGCGCCAGCAGCCAAACGGGGAGGGGAACCGGGGAGCTGTTTTTT.